This TCR beta chain was found in a study of shared clonotypes between healthy human individuals. Across the whole study: Donors had three CD4 naive, three CD4 memory, two CD8 naive and one CD8 memory plate apiece.

The material for each subset, its genomic DNA, was split evenly across several immunoSEQ plates. The assay was immunoSEQ multiplex PCR, and TCRdb's table has in-frame clones only and misses some. The sample lists roughly 2 million clones, about 95% occurring once. Germline V gives CDR1 SGHRS, CDR2 YFSETQ. CDR3 length: 13 residues. Trimming took 0 bases from V and 3 from J, leaving 7 bases between them. Naive CD8 isolation took CD45RO-negative cells positively selected for CCR7 and excluded terminally differentiated effector memory CD45RA+ cells. The clonotype originates from a man between 18 and 29 years old in good health. V and J are TRBV5-1 and TRBJ2-7; no clear D. Sequenced: naive CD8+ T cells sorted from blood. This chain's CDR3 is CASSLVYGYEQYF. CDR3 in DNA: TGCGCCAGCAGCTTGGTTTACGGCTACGAGCAGTACTTC. Full variable domain (outside the CDR3, taken from reference TRBV5-1 and TRBJ2-7): KAGVTQTPRYLIKTRGQQVTLSCSPISGHRSVSWYQQTPGQGLQFLFEYFSETQRNKGNFPGRFSGRQFSNSRSEMNVSTLELGDSALYLCASSLVYGYEQYFGPGTRLTVT.